This TCR beta chain was obtained from a study of shared clonotypes between healthy human individuals (dated by TCRdb to about 2020). Context from the whole study: Two women and a few men aged 18 to 49 years were included in the cohort. For each donor, three plates each were used for CD4 naive and CD4 memory, two plates were used for CD8 naive, and one plate was used for CD8 memory. To estimate repertoire size and how much clonotypes are shared between individuals, the study performed deep sequencing of blood TCR repertoires from a few healthy adults. Different laboratories and diverse techniques were used to prepare libraries and sequence TCR repertoires, to increase sequencing depth and limit assay-specific biases. Between about 0.85 and 10 billion PBMCs per donor were obtained by leukapheresis.

Paper-wide results and their limitations: Estimated clonotype richness was generally larger for naive than for memory subsets. Sharing across several donors was observed for about 5% of naive CD4, over 3% of naive CD8, about 2.3% of memory CD4, and about 0.4% of memory CD8 clonotypes. Pairwise subsampling led to the expectation that sequencing depth would affect the degree of clonotype sharing among donors. The genetic and exposure-history diversity represented was limited by the small number of donors. Incomplete sequencing was indicated by rarefaction of sorted-subset datasets, despite the large sequencing depth. Compared with non-shared clonotypes, the clonotypes found in all four sorted-subset donors had higher generation probabilities. Sampling was limited to blood, and TCR repertoires in tissue likely differ from TCR repertoires in blood.

Donors were healthy HIV-negative adults with no recently reported acute infections or vaccinations. Every donor was a Caucasian adult living in Nashville, Tennessee, USA. The CD8 memory samples were a combination of magnetically selected CD45RO+ cells and CCR7-negative CD45RA+ effector memory (TemRA) cells. After blood collection by leukapheresis, PBMCs were isolated using Ficoll-Histopaque density gradient centrifugation and then cryopreserved in the vapor phase of liquid nitrogen. Analytical flow cytometry was used to check the purity and quantity of every magnetically sorted T cell population. Genomic DNA was isolated from every sorted fraction and measured by UV absorbance on a Nanodrop 2000c. As to this clone: Its cognate antigen has yet to be identified. No base-level quality is on record; no much larger clone is a single base apart.

TCR CDR3 regions were amplified from genomic DNA by multiplex PCR using the deep immunoSEQ assay. Genomic DNA extracted from each cell subset was distributed evenly over all wells of several immunoSEQ 96-well plates, and each plate served as one replicate. For sorted subsets, about 210 ng of genomic DNA, equivalent to some 30,000 T cell genomes, went into each replicate PCR. The purified libraries were quantified using a Qubit 3.0 fluorometer, sized with a Bioanalyzer 2100, and then quantified again using the KAPA Library Quantification kit. Each immunoSEQ 96-well plate was sequenced on its own single-read 150-cycle Illumina NextSeq 550 flow cell. The paper's processing steps were these. Because the immunoSEQ output held only junctional sequences and lacked quality scores, the filtering could not match the filtering applied to full-length reads. Sequences were annotated with PyIR, a Python wrapper for IgBLAST v1.9, using IMGT germline references to assign V/J genes and CDR3. Reads with weak V/J assignments (E-value above 1e-6), missing CDR3, stop codons, out-of-frame junctions, or ambiguous translated residues were removed. V3J clonotypes were defined as sequences sharing an identical inferred V gene, J gene, and CDR3 amino acid sequence. The percentage overlap between two repertoires was calculated by dividing the number of shared unique clonotypes by the size of the smaller repertoire. RTK rarefaction, the Chao1 estimator, and Recon v2.1 estimates of unobserved clonotypes were used to assess repertoire richness. Generation probabilities were computed with OLGA for all TCRbeta clonotypes obtained by the gDNA method from a handful of donors. The table was pulled from immuneACCESS by TCRdb, which kept in-frame rearrangements only. Such tables lose some clones; where checked, under half of the loss comes from unresolved V genes, and the rest has no known cause. That table supplies the V and J calls and clone size; D and trimming were determined from the DNA. The sample table contains about 380,000 clones; only one count was recorded for around 96% of them. The ten largest account for less than 0.35% of the sample.

As encoded in the germline V gene, CDR1 is SGHRS while CDR2 is YFSETQ. The CDR3 measures 14 amino acids from cysteine to phenylalanine. Only the CDR3 DNA is retained, 42 bases long and in frame from the first base. Relative to germline, V is 5 bases shorter and J is 2 bases shorter, with 10 bases between their ends. Recombination connected TRBV5-1 to TRBJ2-2, with a tentative D gene TRBD2 over 5 matching bases. The TCR was taken from a man between 25 and 39 years old in good health. Sequencing was performed on memory CD8+ T cells sorted from blood. Explained via the paper, the cell subset or site label denotes: CD45RO+ cells pooled with CCR7-negative TemRA cells. The sequenced DNA: TGCGCCAGCAGGAAGGCTAGCAACACCGGGGAGCTGTTTTTT. Its protein reads: CASRKASNTGELFF.